This T cell receptor beta chain was identified during a study of blood T cell repertoires in COVID-19. Study overall: The analysed material was cDNA or gDNA that came from T cells, B-cell-depleted T cells, or PBMCs.

The CDR3 runs to 15 residues. Trimming took 7 bases from V and 3 from J; bases not matched to a gene: 10. Germline-derived CDR1 and CDR2 are MNHEY and SVGAGI. The authors' processing: Nucleated cell counts were estimated from reference gene primer amplification. The assay was immunoSEQ multiplex PCR, and TCRdb's table has in-frame clones only and misses some. The V and J calls and clone size come from that table; D and trimming were worked out from the DNA. The sample lists a few hundred thousand clones; 85% to 90% were seen once. Material: peripheral blood. This chain uses TRBV6-5 with TRBJ1-1; TRBD1 matches 8 bases. The clonotype comes from a woman between 50 and 59 years old with acute or convalescent COVID-19. The CDR3 nucleotides are TGTGCCAGCATTTATTCATACAGGGGGGACACTGAAGCTTTCTTT. Amino acid sequence: CASIYSYRGDTEAFF.